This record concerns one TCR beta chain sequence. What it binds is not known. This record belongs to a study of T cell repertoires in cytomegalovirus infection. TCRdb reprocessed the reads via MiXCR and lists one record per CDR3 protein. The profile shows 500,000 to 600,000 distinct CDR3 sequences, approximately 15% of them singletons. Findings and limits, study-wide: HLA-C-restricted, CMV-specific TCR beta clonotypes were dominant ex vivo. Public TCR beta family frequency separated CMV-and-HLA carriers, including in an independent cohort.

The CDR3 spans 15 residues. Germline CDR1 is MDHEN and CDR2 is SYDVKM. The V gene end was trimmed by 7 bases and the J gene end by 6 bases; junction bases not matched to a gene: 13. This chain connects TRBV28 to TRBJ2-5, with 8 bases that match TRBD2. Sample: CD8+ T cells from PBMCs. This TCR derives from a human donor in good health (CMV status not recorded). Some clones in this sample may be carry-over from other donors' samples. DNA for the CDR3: TGTGCCAGCACCCCGGGGGGGGTCGGTGGACAGACCCAGTACTTC. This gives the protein CASTPGGVGGQTQYF.